The subject of this entry is one TCR beta chain. CDR1 is LNHNV and CDR2 is YYDKDF in the germline V gene (reference sequence). V shed 4 bases, J shed 3 bases, and the junction held 11 bases outside the gene matches. The CDR3 contains 16 residues. Produced via immunoSEQ multiplex PCR; TCRdb's table is partial and in-frame only. The repertoire holds more than 150,000 clones, with around 90% as singletons. The sample comes from a study of blood T cell repertoires in COVID-19. The sequenced sample consisted of peripheral blood. The V call is TRBV15, the J call TRBJ2-7; 8 bases are shared with TRBD2. This receptor was taken from a man aged 40-49 years with acute or convalescent COVID-19. CDR3: CATSTRGVAGFYEQYF. The DNA of the CDR3 is TGTGCCACCAGCACCCGGGGAGTAGCGGGGTTCTACGAGCAGTACTTC. Based on the CDR3 plus reference TRBV15 and TRBJ2-7, the full variable domain is DAMVIQNPRYQVTQFGKPVTLSCSQTLNHNVMYWYQQKSSQAPKLLFHYYDKDFNNEADTPDNFQSRRPNTSFCFLDIRSPGLGDTAMYLCATSTRGVAGFYEQYFGPGTRLTVT.